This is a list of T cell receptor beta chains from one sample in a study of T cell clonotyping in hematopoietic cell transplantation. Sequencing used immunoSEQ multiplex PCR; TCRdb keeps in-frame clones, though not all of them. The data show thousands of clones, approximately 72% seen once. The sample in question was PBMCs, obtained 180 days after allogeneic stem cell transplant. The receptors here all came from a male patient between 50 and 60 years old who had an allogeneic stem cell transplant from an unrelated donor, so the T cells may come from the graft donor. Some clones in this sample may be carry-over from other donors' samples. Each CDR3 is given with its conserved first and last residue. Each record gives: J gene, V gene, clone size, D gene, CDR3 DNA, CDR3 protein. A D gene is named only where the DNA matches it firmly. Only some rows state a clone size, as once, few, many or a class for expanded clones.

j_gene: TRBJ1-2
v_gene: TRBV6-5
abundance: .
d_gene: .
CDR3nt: TGTGCCAGCACCATGGGGGTGGGTAGATATGGCTACACCTTC
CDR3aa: CASTMGVGRYGYTF

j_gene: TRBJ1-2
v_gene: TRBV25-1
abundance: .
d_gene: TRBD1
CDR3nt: TGTGCCAGCAGTCCCTCTAGACAGGGGACCGGTGGCTACACCTTC
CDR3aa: CASSPSRQGTGGYTF

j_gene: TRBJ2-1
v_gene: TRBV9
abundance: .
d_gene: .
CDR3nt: TGTGCCAGCAGCGTAGAACCTAGCGCCCACAATGAGCAGTTCTTC
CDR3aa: CASSVEPSAHNEQFF

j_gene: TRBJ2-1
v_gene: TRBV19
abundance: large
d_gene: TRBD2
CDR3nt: TGTGCCACCGGACTAGCGGGAGGGCTGGATGAGCAGTTCTTC
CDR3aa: CATGLAGGLDEQFF

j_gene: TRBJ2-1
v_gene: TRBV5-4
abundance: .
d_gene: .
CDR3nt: TGTGCCAGCAGTTCCCGCTCCGGGTCCTACAATGAGCAGTTCTTC
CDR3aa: CASSSRSGSYNEQFF

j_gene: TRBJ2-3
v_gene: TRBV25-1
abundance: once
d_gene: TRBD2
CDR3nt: TGTGCCAGCAGTGAATCACTAGCGGGAGCAGATACGCAGTATTTT
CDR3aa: CASSESLAGADTQYF

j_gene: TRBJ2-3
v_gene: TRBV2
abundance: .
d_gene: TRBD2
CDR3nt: TGTGCCAGCAGTGAAGAGAAGGGACTAGCGGATACGCAGTATTTT
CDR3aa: CASSEEKGLADTQYF

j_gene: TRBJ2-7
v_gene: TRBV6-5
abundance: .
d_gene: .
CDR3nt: TGTGCCAGCAAGAGGGGGGTCTCCTACGAGCAGTACTTC
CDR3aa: CASKRGVSYEQYF

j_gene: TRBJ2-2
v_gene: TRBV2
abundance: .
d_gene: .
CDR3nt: TGTGCCAGCACCTGGACCTCGGGGAACGCGAACACCGGGGAGCTGTTTTTT
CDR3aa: CASTWTSGNANTGELFF

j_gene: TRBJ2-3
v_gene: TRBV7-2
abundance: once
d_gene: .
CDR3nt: TGTGCCAGCAGCTTAGAGCCTCCTAGCACAGATACGCAGTATTTT
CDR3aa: CASSLEPPSTDTQYF

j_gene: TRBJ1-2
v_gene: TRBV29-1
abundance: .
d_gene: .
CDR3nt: TGCAGCGTCCTCGATACCGGAAGAAACTATGGCTACACCTTC
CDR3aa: CSVLDTGRNYGYTF

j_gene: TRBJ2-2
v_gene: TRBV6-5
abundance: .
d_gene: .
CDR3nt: TGTGCCAGCAGTTACCTCCGACTATCGATCGGGGAGCTGTTTTTT
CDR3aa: CASSYLRLSIGELFF

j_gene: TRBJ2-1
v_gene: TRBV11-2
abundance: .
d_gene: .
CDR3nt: TGTGCCAGCAGCCCCCAGTACCCCAATGAGCAGTTCTTC
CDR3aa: CASSPQYPNEQFF

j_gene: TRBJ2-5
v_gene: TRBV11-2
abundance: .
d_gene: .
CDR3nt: TGTGCCAGCAGCTTCCCGAACCGTCAAGAGACCCAGTACTTC
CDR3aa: CASSFPNRQETQYF

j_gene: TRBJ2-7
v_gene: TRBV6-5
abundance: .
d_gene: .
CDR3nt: TGTGCCAGCAGTTACTCGCACACAGACCTATCCTACGAGCAGTACTTC
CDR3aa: CASSYSHTDLSYEQYF

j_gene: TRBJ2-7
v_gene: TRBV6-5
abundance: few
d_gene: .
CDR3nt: TGTGCCAGCAGCCCATCCTACGAGCAGTACTTC
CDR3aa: CASSPSYEQYF

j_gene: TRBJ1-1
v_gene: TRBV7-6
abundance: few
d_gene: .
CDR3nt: TGTGCCAGCAGCCCGTTGACAGCGAACACTGAAGCTTTCTTT
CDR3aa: CASSPLTANTEAFF

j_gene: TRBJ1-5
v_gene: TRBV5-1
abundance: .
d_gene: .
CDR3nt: TGCGCCAGCAGCTTTACCCGACAGGCTAGCAATCAGCCCCAGCATTTT
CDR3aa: CASSFTRQASNQPQHF

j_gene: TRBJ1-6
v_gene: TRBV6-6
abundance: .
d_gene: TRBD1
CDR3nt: TGTGCCAGCAGTTACCCGGGACAGGGACGATCACCCCTCCACTTT
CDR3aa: CASSYPGQGRSPLHF

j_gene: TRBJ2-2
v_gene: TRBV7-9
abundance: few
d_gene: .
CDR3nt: TGTGCCAGCAGCTTAGTAGCAGGGGCGAACACCGGGGAGCTGTTTTTT
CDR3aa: CASSLVAGANTGELFF

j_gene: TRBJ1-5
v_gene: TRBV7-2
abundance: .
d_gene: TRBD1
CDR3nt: TGTGCCAGCAGCTTAATGGGACAGGGGAATCAGCCCCAGCATTTT
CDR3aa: CASSLMGQGNQPQHF

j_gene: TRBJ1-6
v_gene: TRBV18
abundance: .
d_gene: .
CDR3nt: TGTGCCAGCTCACCAGGACAGCAAATCCAATCGCCCCTCCACTTT
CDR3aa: CASSPGQQIQSPLHF

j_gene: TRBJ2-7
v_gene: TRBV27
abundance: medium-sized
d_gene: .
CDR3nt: TGTGCCAGCAGTTCCGGGACCGCCCCCTTAGGCGAGCAGTACTTC
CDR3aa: CASSSGTAPLGEQYF

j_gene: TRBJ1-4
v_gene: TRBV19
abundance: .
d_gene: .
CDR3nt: TGTGCCACCGGACAGTGGTATGAAAAACTGTTTTTT
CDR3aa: CATGQWYEKLFF

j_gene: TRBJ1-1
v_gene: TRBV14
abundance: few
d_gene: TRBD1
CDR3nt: TGTGCCAGCAGCCTACAGGGGGCTCTGAACACTGAAGCTTTCTTT
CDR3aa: CASSLQGALNTEAFF